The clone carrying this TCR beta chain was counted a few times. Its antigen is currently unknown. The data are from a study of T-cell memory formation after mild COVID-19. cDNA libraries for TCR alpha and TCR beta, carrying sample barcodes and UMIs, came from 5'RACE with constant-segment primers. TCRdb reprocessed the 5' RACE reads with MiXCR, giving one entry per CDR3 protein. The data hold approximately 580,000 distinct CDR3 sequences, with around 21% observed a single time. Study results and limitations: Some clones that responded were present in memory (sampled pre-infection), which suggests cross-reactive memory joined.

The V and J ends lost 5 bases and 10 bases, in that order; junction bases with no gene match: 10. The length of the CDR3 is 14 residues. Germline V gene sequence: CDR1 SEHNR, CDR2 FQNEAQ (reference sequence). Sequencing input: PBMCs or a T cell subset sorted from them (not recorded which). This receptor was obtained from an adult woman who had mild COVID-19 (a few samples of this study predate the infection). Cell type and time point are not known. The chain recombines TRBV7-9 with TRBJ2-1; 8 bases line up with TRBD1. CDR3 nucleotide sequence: TGTGCCAGCAGCCAGGGGGCTCCCATCCAGGAGCAGTTCTTC. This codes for CASSQGAPIQEQFF.